A single sample gave rise to the 26 T cell receptor beta chains below, sequenced in a study of OX40 agonist ivuxolimab in advanced cancers. Preparation of the library involved the immunoSEQ multiplex PCR assay. In TCRdb, the immuneACCESS table is reduced to in-frame sequences with V and J assigned. These tables do not hold every clone; where another copy was compared, an unresolved V gene accounts for under half, and the others remain unexplained. For this sample the table gives 30,000 to 45,000 clones, of which 80% were detected only once. The ten top clones hold roughly 10% of the sample. The sample was CD4+ or CD8+ T cells sorted from blood, taken in a trial of the OX40 agonist ivuxolimab. Receptors were obtained from an adult with an advanced solid tumor such as melanoma, head and neck, liver or kidney cancer.

V and J are TRBV6-6 and TRBJ1-2, with 8 bases fitting TRBD1. V trimming: 6 bases; J trimming: 7 bases; junction bases outside the gene matches: 10. The CDR3 is 14 amino acids. Germline V gives CDR1 MNHNY, CDR2 SVGAGI (reference sequence). The CDR3 sequence is CASSPGTGSRGYTF. In DNA, the CDR3 is TGTGCCAGCAGCCCCGGGACAGGAAGTCGTGGCTACACCTTC.

The chain uses TRBV7-9 and TRBJ1-5; TRBD1 aligns across 7 bases. CDR3 length: 15 residues. Trimming took 0 bases from V and 7 from J; bases not matched to a gene: 6. Germline CDR1 SEHNR, CDR2 FQNEAQ (reference sequence). The CDR3 spells CASSLAQAGGQPQHF. The DNA of the CDR3 is TGTGCCAGCAGCTTAGCGCAGGCAGGGGGGCAGCCCCAGCATTTT.

The V and J genes are TRBV19 and TRBJ2-3; TRBD2 aligns across 9 bases. Germline CDR1 is LNHDA and CDR2 is SQIVND (reference sequence). Trimming cost V 5 bases and J 4 bases; bases outside gene matches: 7. The CDR3 is 15 amino acids. CDR3 coding DNA: TGTGCCAGTAGTGGGCTAGCGGGGCGGGCAGATACGCAGTATTTT. As protein: CASSGLAGRADTQYF.

This clone was recorded a few times. The CDR3 DNA follows: TGTGCCAGCAGTTTAGGGGTCTCTAGCAATCAGCCCCAGCATTTT. Its protein is CASSLGVSSNQPQHF. The chain combines TRBV28 with TRBJ1-5, with no clear D. The germline V and J ends were trimmed by 2 bases and 0 bases, with 8 bases remaining between them. Germline V gene sequence: CDR1 MDHEN, CDR2 SYDVKM. This CDR3 region has 15 residues.

The V and J genes are TRBV28 and TRBJ1-1; D is ambiguous. The CDR3 is 13 amino acids. Germline V gene sequence: CDR1 MDHEN, CDR2 SYDVKM. Trimming shortened V by 6 bases and J by 0 bases, and 8 bases separated the two germline ends. The CDR3 sequence: CASREEMNTEAFF. CDR3 in DNA: TGTGCCAGCAGAGAGGAGATGAACACTGAAGCTTTCTTT.

The chain combines TRBV7-8 with TRBJ2-5, with 8 bases lining up with TRBD2. The V segment lost 6 bases and the J segment 0 bases; nucleotides outside the gene matches: 3. The length of the CDR3 is 14 residues. Per the germline V gene, CDR1 is SGHVS and CDR2 is FQNEAQ. This CDR3 reads CASSPGGDQETQYF. CDR3 coding DNA: TGTGCCAGCAGTCCGGGGGGGGACCAAGAGACCCAGTACTTC. Supplemented by reference TRBV7-8 and TRBJ2-5, the full variable domain reads GAGVSQSPRYKVAKRGQDVALRCDPISGHVSLFWYQQALGQGPEFLTYFQNEAQLDKSGLPSDRFFAERPEGSVSTLKIQRTQQEDSAVYLCASSPGGDQETQYFGPGTRLLVL.

The chain recombines TRBV9 with TRBJ1-5; D possibly corresponds to TRBD1 (5 bases). Trimming cost V 0 bases and J 4 bases, with 11 bases left between them. Looked up from germline, CDR1 is SGDLS and CDR2 is YYNGEE. The CDR3 spans 15 residues. The CDR3 here is CASSVGFGGNQPQHF. CDR3 bases: TGTGCCAGCAGCGTAGGGTTTGGGGGTAATCAGCCCCAGCATTTT.

The CDR3 DNA reads as TGTGCCATCAGTCCTTCCCAGACAGGGAGCGAGCAGTACTTC. Translated, it gives CAISPSQTGSEQYF. The chain is built from TRBV10-3 and TRBJ2-7; TRBD1 matches at 7 bases. The CDR3 totals 14 residues. Germline CDR1 and CDR2: ENHRY and SYGVKD. The J segment lost 6 bases and the V segment lost 5 bases, leaving 10 bases of the junction unmatched.

The chain employs TRBV10-2 and TRBJ1-4; D remains unclear. The V end lost 6 bases, the J end lost 6 bases, and 8 bases lay between the germline ends. Germline V lookup: CDR1 WSHSY, CDR2 SAAADI. The length of the CDR3 is 12 residues. CDR3 amino acids: CASRGRDEKLFF. The DNA for the CDR3 is TGCGCCAGCAGGGGTCGGGATGAAAAACTGTTTTTT.

This chain uses TRBV6-4 with TRBJ1-4; 7 bases are shared with TRBD1. The germline CDR1 and CDR2 sequences are MRHNA and SNTAGT. This CDR3 has 14 amino acids. J was trimmed by 5 bases and V by 7 bases; bases with no gene match: 7. CDR3 region: CASNSGTVNEKLFF. The DNA for the CDR3 is TGTGCCAGCAATTCCGGGACAGTAAATGAAAAACTGTTTTTT.

The rearrangement joins TRBV14 to TRBJ2-7; TRBD2 might be the D (6 bases). Trimming stripped 5 bases from V and 5 bases from J, with 16 bases between. CDR3 length: 14 residues. Germline CDR1 and CDR2: SGHDN and FVKESK. The CDR3 nucleotides are TGTGCCAGCAGCTGGGGTTTAGGAGGGAACGAGCAGTACTTC. It encodes CASSWGLGGNEQYF. The full variable domain, with the rest looked up from reference TRBV14 and TRBJ2-7, is EAGVTQFPSHSVIEKGQTVTLRCDPISGHDNLYWYRRVMGKEIKFLLHFVKESKQDESGMPNNRFLAERTGGTYSTLKVQPAELEDSGVYFCASSWGLGGNEQYFGPGTRLTVT.

The chain links TRBV5-4 to TRBJ2-2; D unresolved. Trimming left V 1 base short and J 0 bases short, with 10 bases between. CDR3 length: 16 amino acids. The germline V gene encodes CDR1 SGHNT and CDR2 YYREEE (reference sequence). The CDR3 sequence is CASSLSLNTNTGELFF. As DNA, the CDR3 is TGTGCCAGCAGCTTGAGCCTGAACACGAACACCGGGGAGCTGTTTTTT.

The chain employs TRBV19 and TRBJ1-5; no clear D gene. The CDR3 runs 16 residues. Germline-derived CDR1 and CDR2 are LNHDA and SQIVND (reference sequence). V was cut by 3 bases and J by 2 bases, with 14 bases left in between. DNA for the CDR3: TGTGCCAGTAGTATTTCTAGGGTCAGTGGCAATCAGCCCCAGCATTTT. The encoded protein is CASSISRVSGNQPQHF.

This clone was observed a handful of times. The chain has TRBV18 and TRBJ2-2, with 7 bases identical to TRBD1. V dropped 3 bases and J dropped 5; count of bases not matched to a gene: 9. The CDR3 is made up of 16 amino acids. Germline V CDR1 and CDR2: KGHSH, LQKENI. The CDR3 nucleotides are TGTGCCAGCTCACCTACTACAGGGGCCAGAACCGGGGAGCTGTTTTTT. Its protein product is CASSPTTGARTGELFF.

Worth noting for this clone: The same CDR3 arises from other DNA sequences in this sample as well. The J gene is TRBJ1-2, the V gene TRBV6-1, with 9 bases fitting TRBD1. Trimming took 2 bases from V and 6 from J; bases not matched to a gene: 13. CDR1 and CDR2 (germline): MNHNS, SASEGT. The CDR3 is 17 residues long. This CDR3 reads CASSEFDRGASWDGYTF. DNA of the CDR3: TGTGCCAGCAGTGAATTCGACAGGGGGGCCTCTTGGGATGGCTACACCTTC.

The genes are TRBV30 and TRBJ1-2; maybe TRBD1 (6 bases). V shed 0 bases and J shed 4 bases, with 12 bases lying between them. This CDR3 has 14 amino acids. CDR1 GTSNPN and CDR2 SVGIG come from the germline V gene (reference sequence). This CDR3 reads CAWSVLPRGYGYTF. CDR3 coding DNA: TGTGCCTGGAGTGTACTTCCCAGGGGCTATGGCTACACCTTC.

Only a few counts were recorded for this clone. The rearrangement links TRBV7-3 to TRBJ1-6; 9 nucleotides match TRBD1. Per germline, CDR1 SGHTA and CDR2 FQGTGA. V lost 8 bases to trimming and J lost 7 bases; unmatched junction nucleotides: 6. This CDR3 comprises 14 residues. CDR3 nucleotide sequence: TGTGCCAGCGGACTAGGGACAGGGAATTCACCCCTCCACTTT. Amino acids: CASGLGTGNSPLHF.

The chain joins TRBV2 to TRBJ2-4; D may be TRBD2 (6 bases). Trimming left V 1 base short and J 7 bases short, with 11 bases between. The CDR3 runs 14 residues. Per germline, CDR1 SNHLY and CDR2 FYNNEI. This CDR3 is CASSEEGGMNIQYF. The DNA of the CDR3 is TGTGCCAGCAGTGAAGAAGGAGGGATGAACATTCAGTACTTC.

This chain links TRBV7-9 with TRBJ2-7; 7 positions agree with TRBD2. CDR3 length: 13 residues. Germline V gene sequence: CDR1 SEHNR, CDR2 FQNEAQ (reference sequence). The V and J ends lost 8 bases and 3 bases, in that order; junction bases with no gene match: 7. CDR3 protein: CASLEERGYEQYF. CDR3 DNA sequence: TGTGCCAGCCTGGAGGAGCGGGGCTACGAGCAGTACTTC.

This clone was seen only once. This chain uses TRBV19 with TRBJ2-3; a weak D match, TRBD2 (7 bases). The V gene lost 4 bases and the J gene lost 4 bases, with 15 bases spanning the gap. CDR1 LNHDA and CDR2 SQIVND come from the germline V gene (reference sequence). The CDR3 is 15 residues long. The CDR3 bases are TGTGCCAGTAGTAACCGAGGGGGGGGGCCAGATACGCAGTATTTT. Amino acid sequence: CASSNRGGGPDTQYF. The variable domain in full, completed from reference TRBV19 and TRBJ2-3, reads DGGITQSPKYLFRKEGQNVTLSCEQNLNHDAMYWYRQDPGQGLRLIYYSQIVNDFQKGDIAEGYSVSREKKESFPLTVTSAQKNPTAFYLCASSNRGGGPDTQYFGPGTRLTVL.

This clone is a singleton in its sample. This rearrangement joins TRBV4-1 to TRBJ2-7, with 7 bases that match TRBD1. This CDR3 is 15 amino acids long. With 4 bases clipped from V and 4 bases from J, the junction kept 10 bases outside the gene matches. The germline V gene encodes CDR1 MGHRA and CDR2 YSYEKL. Here the CDR3 reads CASSPSGQVFYEQYF. CDR3 nucleotide sequence: TGCGCCAGCAGCCCCTCTGGACAGGTGTTTTACGAGCAGTACTTC.

This rearrangement joins TRBV30 to TRBJ1-1, with D unclear. The length of the CDR3 is 13 residues. Germline V gene data show CDR1 as GTSNPN and CDR2 as SVGIG (reference sequence). V shed 0 bases and J shed 1 base, with 6 bases lying between them. The CDR3 sequence is CAWSVQPNTEAFF. Here the CDR3 DNA reads TGTGCCTGGAGTGTACAGCCGAACACTGAAGCTTTCTTT.

V gene TRBV5-1 combines with J gene TRBJ1-1; the match to TRBD1 covers 9 bases. With V trimmed by 4 bases and J by 5 bases, 6 bases remained unmatched. In germline, CDR1 is SGHRS, CDR2 YFSETQ. The CDR3 totals 14 residues. CDR3 residues: CASSRGTGLTEAFF. The DNA of the CDR3 is TGCGCCAGCAGCAGAGGGACAGGGTTAACTGAAGCTTTCTTT.

The chain uses TRBV2 and TRBJ1-1; D remains ambiguous. This CDR3 has 12 amino acids. Germline lookup yields CDR1 SNHLY and CDR2 FYNNEI. V lost 10 bases and J lost 1, with 10 bases in between. For the CDR3, the DNA is TGTGCCAACCGAAACCCGAACACTGAAGCTTTCTTT. Amino acid sequence: CANRNPNTEAFF.

The genes are TRBV5-1 and TRBJ2-1, with unresolved D. CDR1 is SGHRS and CDR2 is YFSETQ in the germline V gene. There are 13 residues in the CDR3. V was pared by 8 bases and J by 0 bases, with 9 bases between. The CDR3 is CARTTSSYNEQFF. For the CDR3, the DNA is TGCGCCAGGACCACCAGCTCCTACAATGAGCAGTTCTTC.

The J gene is TRBJ2-3, the V gene TRBV9; 9 bases match TRBD2. V was clipped by 6 bases and J by 4 bases; unmatched bases: 6. This CDR3 comprises 14 residues. Germline CDR1 and CDR2: SGDLS and YYNGEE. The CDR3 bases are TGTGCCAGCACGCGGGAGGGCCTTTCAGATACGCAGTATTTT. It specifies CASTREGLSDTQYF. The whole variable domain, filled in from reference TRBV9 and TRBJ2-3, reads DSGVTQTPKHLITATGQRVTLRCSPRSGDLSVYWYQQSLDQGLQFLIQYYNGEERAKGNILERFSAQQFPDLHSELNLSSLELGDSALYFCASTREGLSDTQYFGPGTRLTVL.